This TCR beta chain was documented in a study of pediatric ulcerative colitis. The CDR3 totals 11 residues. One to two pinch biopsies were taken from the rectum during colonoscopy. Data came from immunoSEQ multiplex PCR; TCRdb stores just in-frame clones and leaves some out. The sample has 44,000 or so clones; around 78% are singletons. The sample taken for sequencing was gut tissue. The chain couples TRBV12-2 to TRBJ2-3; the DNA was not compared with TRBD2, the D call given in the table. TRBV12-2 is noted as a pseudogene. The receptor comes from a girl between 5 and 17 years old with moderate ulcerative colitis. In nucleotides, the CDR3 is TGTGCAAGTTCTAGCACAGATACGCAGTATTTT. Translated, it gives CASSSTDTQYF.